The 7 T cell receptor beta chains given below trace back to one sample, sequenced in a study of T cell repertoires and HLA-DP antigens. Sequencing used immunoSEQ multiplex PCR; TCRdb keeps in-frame clones, though not all of them. Among about 73,000 clones listed, about four fifths were seen once. What these receptors recognize is not known. The sample taken for sequencing was CD4+ T cells from PBMCs. The receptors here all came from a man aged 55 to 70 in good health and CMV-seronegative.

This chain joins TRBV19 and TRBJ1-3; no firm D call. V lost 7 bases to trimming and J lost 2 bases, with 12 bases between them. There are 14 residues in the CDR3. CDR1 and CDR2 (germline): LNHDA, SQIVND (reference sequence). The CDR3 protein is CASTRMGTGNTIYF. The CDR3 coding sequence is TGTGCCAGTACCCGGATGGGGACTGGAAACACCATATATTTT.

The rearrangement uses TRBV5-8 and TRBJ1-6; D call uncertain. Per the germline V gene, CDR1 is SGHTS and CDR2 is YDEGEE. The V gene lost 0 bases and the J gene lost 0 bases, with 13 bases spanning the gap. This CDR3 comprises 18 residues. The CDR3 is CASSLVVLLSSYNSPLHF. As DNA, the CDR3 is TGTGCCAGCAGCTTGGTAGTACTCTTGAGCTCCTATAATTCACCCCTCCACTTT. The variable domain in full, completed from reference TRBV5-8 and TRBJ1-6, reads EAGVTQSPTHLIKTRGQQATLRCSPISGHTSVYWYQQALGLGLQFLLWYDEGEERNRGNFPPRFSGRQFPNYSSELNVNALELEDSALYLCASSLVVLLSSYNSPLHFGNGTRLTVT.

This clone has only one observation. The chain couples TRBV15 to TRBJ2-5; unclear D gene. Deletions cut 3 bases from V and 7 bases from J, with 6 bases between. The CDR3 contains 11 residues. The germline CDR1 and CDR2 sequences are LNHNV and YYDKDF (reference sequence). The CDR3 DNA is TGTGCCACCAGCAGCCGCCTGACCCAGTACTTC. It translates to CATSSRLTQYF. The complete variable domain, with remaining parts taken from reference TRBV15 and TRBJ2-5, reads DAMVIQNPRYQVTQFGKPVTLSCSQTLNHNVMYWYQQKSSQAPKLLFHYYDKDFNNEADTPDNFQSRRPNTSFCFLDIRSPGLGDTAMYLCATSSRLTQYFGPGTRLLVL.

This chain joins TRBV5-8 and TRBJ2-1, with 15 nucleotides matching TRBD2. Trimming removed 2 bases from V and 8 bases from J; junction bases left unmatched: 11. The germline V gene encodes CDR1 SGHTS and CDR2 YDEGEE. The CDR3 sequence is 18 residues long. The CDR3 protein is CASSFLAEGLAGGDEQFF. DNA of the CDR3: TGTGCCAGCAGCTTCCTTGCCGAAGGACTAGCGGGAGGGGATGAGCAGTTCTTC. The full variable domain, with the rest looked up from reference TRBV5-8 and TRBJ2-1, is EAGVTQSPTHLIKTRGQQATLRCSPISGHTSVYWYQQALGLGLQFLLWYDEGEERNRGNFPPRFSGRQFPNYSSELNVNALELEDSALYLCASSFLAEGLAGGDEQFFGPGTRLTVL.

This sequence joins TRBV6-6 and TRBJ1-5, with TRBD1 as a possible D gene (5 bases). Germline V gene sequence: CDR1 MNHNY, CDR2 SVGAGI (reference sequence). The CDR3 is 13 amino acids. V shed 7 bases and J shed 0 bases, with 7 bases lying between them. The CDR3 here is CASNRLSNQPQHF. The DNA for the CDR3 is TGTGCCAGCAACAGGCTTAGCAATCAGCCCCAGCATTTT.

This chain links TRBV7-6 with TRBJ2-3, with 7 bases identical to TRBD1. Germline V lookup: CDR1 SGHVS, CDR2 FNYEAQ. J was trimmed by 3 bases and V by 5 bases; bases with no gene match: 8. This CDR3 region has 15 residues. DNA for the CDR3: TGTGCCAGCAGCCAGCCGACAGGGCCAACAGATACGCAGTATTTT. Its protein product is CASSQPTGPTDTQYF.

This sequence joins TRBV7-2 and TRBJ2-2, with 7 bases that match TRBD2. Losses at the gene ends were 1 base for V and 4 bases for J; bases not matched to a gene: 3. The CDR3 sequence is 15 residues long. CDR1 is SGHTA and CDR2 is FQGNSA in the germline V gene. The CDR3 DNA sequence: TGTGCCAGCAGCTTAGGACTAGCATCCACCGGGGAGCTGTTTTTT. Translating gives CASSLGLASTGELFF. Complete variable domain (other parts from reference TRBV7-2 and TRBJ2-2): GAGVSQSPSNKVTEKGKDVELRCDPISGHTALYWYRQSLGQGLEFLIYFQGNSAPDKSGLPSDRFSAERTGGSVSTLTIQRTQQEDSAVYLCASSLGLASTGELFFGEGSRLTVL.